These 28 T cell receptor beta chains were all obtained from the same sample, sequenced in a study of cytomegalovirus exposure and HLA in healthy donors. The PCR used 60 Vbeta and 13 Jbeta primers. Assay used: immunoSEQ multiplex PCR; TCRdb lists only in-frame clones, some missing. Of around 190,000 clones in the sample, 81% were seen once. Sequencing used PBMCs. The receptors shown here come from a man aged 18 to 29 in good health and CMV-seronegative.

For this clone: The junction departs from the called germline gene at one end, perhaps through a read error. The V call is TRBV7-7, the J call TRBJ2-7; the match to TRBD1 covers 7 bases. The CDR3 runs to 13 residues. Per germline, CDR1 SSHAT and CDR2 FNYEAQ (reference sequence). CDR3 in DNA: TGTGCTAGCAGCCCCGGACAGGACTACGAGCAGTACTTC. Residues: CASSPGQDYEQYF.

The chain has TRBV6-4 and TRBJ2-6, with a possible D match to TRBD1 (6 bases). Per germline, CDR1 MRHNA and CDR2 SNTAGT. V shed 3 bases and J shed 0 bases, with 15 bases lying between them. CDR3 length: 18 amino acids. The CDR3 is CASSEVGQGFSGANVLTF. The CDR3 DNA sequence: TGTGCCAGCAGTGAAGTGGGGCAGGGGTTCTCTGGGGCCAACGTCCTGACTTTC.

The rearrangement uses TRBV23-1 and TRBJ2-1; 9 bases are shared with TRBD2. TRBV23-1 is classed as an ORF, of uncertain function. J gave up 8 bases and V 4 bases, and 9 bases lay outside the gene matches. This CDR3 has 15 amino acids. This CDR3 reads CASSPSSGTGDEQFF. In DNA, the CDR3 is TGCGCCAGCAGTCCCTCTAGCGGGACTGGCGATGAGCAGTTCTTC.

This chain uses TRBV12-5 with TRBJ2-1; D is perhaps TRBD1 (6 bases). The CDR3 has 13 residues. The germline V gene encodes CDR1 LGHNT and CDR2 FRNRAP. The CDR3: CASGVGSYNEQFF. The DNA of the CDR3 is TGTGCCTCAGGGGTTGGGTCCTACAATGAGCAGTTCTTC.

The chain links TRBV11-3 to TRBJ2-3, with 8 positions matching TRBD1. Germline CDR1 is SGHNT and CDR2 is YENEEA. J was trimmed by 5 bases and V by 1 base; bases with no gene match: 11. The CDR3 has 17 amino acids. The CDR3, as DNA: TGTGCCAGCAGCTTAGGAAGGATCCCAGGGGGCGAAGATACGCAGTATTTT. It codes for CASSLGRIPGGEDTQYF.

This sequence joins TRBV9 and TRBJ1-3; 9 bases are a match to TRBD1. The germline gives CDR1 SGDLS, CDR2 YYNGEE. The CDR3 loop spans 15 amino acids. The J segment lost 3 bases and the V segment lost 4 bases, leaving 5 bases of the junction unmatched. CDR3 DNA: TGTGCCAGCAGCTCCGCGGGACAGGGTGGAAACACCATATATTTT. Its protein is CASSSAGQGGNTIYF.

This chain links TRBV2 with TRBJ2-1; 9 positions agree with TRBD2. Germline-derived CDR1 and CDR2 are SNHLY and FYNNEI. The CDR3 runs to 15 residues. V shed 6 bases and J 2 bases; nucleotides not matched to a gene: 5. The CDR3 DNA reads as TGTGCCAGCAGAGCGGGACTAGCCCCCTACAATGAGCAGTTCTTC. It translates to CASRAGLAPYNEQFF.

The chain links TRBV6-6 to TRBJ2-4, with D uncertain. V was cut by 5 bases and J by 0 bases, with 14 bases left in between. Germline assignment: CDR1 MNHNY and CDR2 SVGAGI (reference sequence). CDR3 length: 16 residues. CDR3 bases: TGTGCCAGCAGTCCGGTTTCCGCTCTAGCCAAAAACATTCAGTACTTC. Translated, it gives CASSPVSALAKNIQYF.

The chain uses TRBV29-1 and TRBJ2-1; D might be TRBD2 (7 bases). CDR3 size: 13 residues. CDR1 and CDR2 (germline): SQVTM, ANQGSEA. V shed 6 bases and J shed 7 bases, with 16 bases lying between them. The DNA for the CDR3 is TGCAGCGTCCCCGCGGGGGCGGGGAATGAGCAGTTCTTC. The encoded protein is CSVPAGAGNEQFF.

In this sample, this clone turned up a few times. The chain recombines TRBV7-2 with TRBJ1-1, with D tentatively TRBD1 (5 bases). Deletions cut 5 bases from V and 3 bases from J, with 13 bases between. Germline-derived CDR1 and CDR2 are SGHTA and FQGNSA. The length of the CDR3 is 14 residues. The CDR3 nucleotides read TGTGCCAGCAGCCCGAGGCCCAGGGACACTGAAGCTTTCTTT. As protein: CASSPRPRDTEAFF.

In this sample, this clone turned up once. This chain joins TRBV10-3 and TRBJ2-3, with 9 positions matching TRBD2. The V segment lost 5 bases and the J segment 0 bases; nucleotides outside the gene matches: 6. This CDR3 is 16 amino acids long. Germline assignment: CDR1 ENHRY and CDR2 SYGVKD. CDR3 nucleotides: TGTGCCATCAGTTTAGCGGGGGTCACTAGCACAGATACGCAGTATTTT. Its protein product is CAISLAGVTSTDTQYF.

V and J are TRBV5-1 and TRBJ2-7; 11 bases line up with TRBD2. The DNA end lines up better with TRBJ2-1; the J call may be wrong. This CDR3 contains 18 residues. The germline V gene has CDR1 SGHRS and CDR2 YFSETQ. CDR3 nucleotides: TGCGCCAGCAGCTTGATCGGGACTAGCGGCAAAGCCTACAATGAGCAGTTCTTC. Amino acid sequence: CASSLIGTSGKAYNEQFF.

V usage is TRBV7-9 and J usage is TRBJ2-4; D may be TRBD2 (6 bases). V lost 4 bases to trimming and J lost 0 bases, with 22 bases between them. Germline loops: CDR1 SEHNR, CDR2 FQNEAQ (reference sequence). The CDR3 has 19 amino acids. DNA of the CDR3: TGTGCCAGCAGCTCCCCCCCCGGGGAGGACCTTCTAGCCAAAAACATTCAGTACTTC. Residues: CASSSPPGEDLLAKNIQYF.

This chain connects TRBV6-5 to TRBJ2-7; D might be TRBD1 (6 bases). V dropped 5 bases and J dropped 3 bases, with 8 bases sitting between them. From germline, CDR1 is MNHEY and CDR2 SVGAGI. The CDR3 is 12 residues long. This CDR3 reads CASSKQGYEQYF. The CDR3 nucleotides read TGTGCCAGCAGTAAACAGGGCTACGAGCAGTACTTC.

This rearrangement joins TRBV5-4 to TRBJ2-1, with D maybe TRBD2 (5 bases). Germline V gene sequence: CDR1 SGHNT, CDR2 YYREEE (reference sequence). With 4 bases removed from V and 11 bases from J, the gap between germline ends came to 13 bases. There are 12 residues in the CDR3. CDR3 region: CASSVVEGKQFF. CDR3 nucleotide sequence: TGTGCCAGCAGCGTTGTTGAGGGAAAGCAGTTCTTC.

This clone occurred once. CDR3 DNA: TGTGCCAGCAGTTATCGGGGGATGGAGACCCAGTACTTC. Its protein is CASSYRGMETQYF. The V gene is TRBV6-5, the J gene TRBJ2-5, with a possible D match to TRBD2 (6 bases). The CDR3 contains 13 residues. Germline V gene lookup returns CDR1 MNHEY and CDR2 SVGAGI. The V gene lost 3 bases and the J gene lost 5 bases, with 10 bases spanning the gap.

This chain uses TRBV10-2 with TRBJ2-5, with TRBD1 identical over 10 bases. The germline V gene has CDR1 WSHSY and CDR2 SAAADI. V shed 8 bases and J 2 bases; nucleotides not matched to a gene: 14. The CDR3 is 17 amino acids. The CDR3 is CASHRDRGTRGQETQYF. CDR3 coding DNA: TGCGCCAGCCACCGGGACAGGGGCACAAGAGGACAAGAGACCCAGTACTTC.

In its sample, this clone was seen once. The chain recombines TRBV7-8 with TRBJ2-3, with D perhaps matching TRBD2 (6 bases). With 4 bases removed from V and 4 bases from J, the gap between germline ends came to 18 bases. Germline V gene sequence: CDR1 SGHVS, CDR2 FQNEAQ. The CDR3 sequence is 16 residues long. CDR3 in DNA: TGTGCCAGCAGCTCCGCCGGGACTGTGGTGGCAGATACGCAGTATTTT. It translates to CASSSAGTVVADTQYF.

The gene calls are TRBV19 and TRBJ2-3, with TRBD2 as a possible D gene (7 bases). Looked up from germline, CDR1 is LNHDA and CDR2 is SQIVND (reference sequence). The CDR3 is 13 residues long. CDR3 residues: CATGEGGTDTQYF. DNA of the CDR3: TGTGCTACCGGGGAGGGGGGCACAGATACGCAGTATTTT.

The chain couples TRBV11-2 to TRBJ2-1, with 12 bases lining up with TRBD2. This CDR3 spans 15 amino acids. Germline V gene sequence: CDR1 SGHAT, CDR2 FQNNGV. J gave up 8 bases and V 3 bases, and 5 bases lay outside the gene matches. This chain's CDR3 is CASSFRLAGDDEQFF. The DNA for the CDR3 is TGTGCCAGCAGCTTCCGACTAGCGGGAGACGATGAGCAGTTCTTC. Full variable domain (rest looked up from reference TRBV11-2 and TRBJ2-1): EAGVAQSPRYKIIEKRQSVAFWCNPISGHATLYWYQQILGQGPKLLIQFQNNGVVDDSQLPKDRFSAERLKGVDSTLKIQPAKLEDSAVYLCASSFRLAGDDEQFFGPGTRLTVL.

V and J are TRBV11-2 and TRBJ2-7; tentative D call: TRBD2 (5 bases). Germline lookup yields CDR1 SGHAT and CDR2 FQNNGV. CDR3 length: 14 residues. The ends were cut back, 4 bases at V and 1 base at J, with 11 bases in the middle. This CDR3 reads CASSYQRESYEQYF. The CDR3 nucleotides read TGTGCCAGCAGCTATCAAAGGGAGTCCTACGAGCAGTACTTC.

V gene TRBV29-1 combines with J gene TRBJ2-5; 9 bases fit TRBD1. Matching the DNA end better, TRBJ2-7 makes the J call doubtful. Germline V gene sequence: CDR1 SQVTM, CDR2 ANQGSEA. The CDR3 runs 13 residues. CDR3 protein: CSVTGTGIYEQYF. CDR3 nucleotides: TGCAGCGTAACCGGGACAGGGATCTACGAGCAGTACTTC.

V usage is TRBV6-6 and J usage is TRBJ1-6; TRBD1 might be the D (6 bases). CDR1 and CDR2 from the germline V gene are MNHNY and SVGAGI (reference sequence). The ends were cut back, 0 bases at V and 6 bases at J, with 9 bases in the middle. The CDR3 sequence is 15 residues long. CDR3 in DNA: TGTGCCAGCAGTTACTCGGGACAACCTAATTCACCCCTCCACTTT. The encoded protein is CASSYSGQPNSPLHF.

The rearrangement uses TRBV5-4 and TRBJ2-2; 9 bases align to TRBD1. The germline CDR1 and CDR2 sequences are SGHNT and YYREEE (reference sequence). V lost 3 bases to trimming and J lost 2 bases; unmatched junction nucleotides: 8. CDR3 size: 17 residues. The CDR3: CASSSGTGRENTGELFF. CDR3 nucleotides: TGTGCCAGCAGCTCCGGGACAGGGAGGGAAAACACCGGGGAGCTGTTTTTT.

The J gene is TRBJ2-5, the V gene TRBV7-2; D unresolved. Trimming took 1 base from V and 5 from J, leaving 5 bases between them. Germline V gene lookup returns CDR1 SGHTA and CDR2 FQGNSA. This CDR3 has 12 residues. This CDR3 reads CASSLVAETQYF. In DNA form, the CDR3 reads TGTGCCAGCAGCTTAGTGGCCGAGACCCAGTACTTC.

The chain has TRBV2 and TRBJ1-5; 8 positions match TRBD1. V lost 4 bases to trimming and J lost 6 bases; unmatched junction nucleotides: 8. The CDR3 extends over 15 amino acids. The germline V gene has CDR1 SNHLY and CDR2 FYNNEI. The DNA for the CDR3 is TGTGCCAGCAGTGTTGAGACAGGGGTTGGTCAGCCCCAGCATTTT. Its translation is CASSVETGVGQPQHF. Using reference TRBV2 and TRBJ1-5 for the parts outside the CDR3, the full variable domain is EPEVTQTPSHQVTQMGQEVILRCVPISNHLYFYWYRQILGQKVEFLVSFYNNEISEKSEIFDDQFSVERPDGSNFTLKIRSTKLEDSAMYFCASSVETGVGQPQHFGDGTRLSIL.

V is TRBV2 and J is TRBJ2-5; D is undetermined. Gene TRBJ2-7 matches the end of the DNA better, so the J call may be wrong. The germline CDR1 and CDR2 sequences are SNHLY and FYNNEI. The length of the CDR3 is 14 residues. The CDR3 region has the DNA TGTGCCAGCAGTTACCAAGAATATTCCTACGAGCAGTACTTC. Its translation is CASSYQEYSYEQYF.

This chain connects TRBV5-5 to TRBJ1-1, with 11 nucleotides matching TRBD1. CDR1 and CDR2 from the germline V gene are SGHKS and YYEKEE (reference sequence). With 1 base clipped from V and 4 bases from J, the junction kept 12 bases outside the gene matches. This CDR3 region has 18 residues. CDR3 nucleotide sequence: TGTGCCAGCAGCTTGAGGAGAGGACAGGGGGCAGGGATCACTGAAGCTTTCTTT. It is translated as CASSLRRGQGAGITEAFF.